A single sample gave rise to the 28 T cell receptor beta chains below, sequenced in a study of long-term antiretroviral therapy in people with HIV. This was the immunoSEQ v3.0 assay at survey level. Profiling relied on immunoSEQ multiplex PCR, and the TCRdb table lists in-frame clones only, not all of them. Among 21,000 or so clones, roughly 79% were seen once, and the ten largest hold roughly 4.8%. The sequenced sample was unsorted PBMCs, obtained 0.5 years after starting antiretroviral therapy. These receptors were obtained from a man younger than 35 with HIV.

The gene calls are TRBV6-6 and TRBJ1-1, with D maybe TRBD1 (5 bases). V lost 5 bases, J lost 6 bases, and 16 bases lay in between. Germline loops: CDR1 MNHNY, CDR2 SVGAGI (reference sequence). The CDR3 covers 14 residues. The CDR3 sequence is CASSAPRDGPEAFF. The CDR3 region has the DNA TGTGCCAGCAGTGCCCCCCGGGACGGGCCTGAAGCTTTCTTT.

The CDR3: CASSYGQETLSSGNTIYF. As DNA, the CDR3 is TGTGCCAGCAGCTACGGACAGGAAACACTGAGCTCTGGAAACACCATATATTTT. The V gene is TRBV7-4, the J gene TRBJ1-3, with 7 bases identical to TRBD1. Germline values: CDR1 SGHVT, CDR2 SQSDAQ. The length of the CDR3 is 18 residues. The V segment lost 4 bases and the J segment 0 bases; nucleotides outside the gene matches: 12.

This chain connects TRBV14 to TRBJ2-3, with 8 bases identical to TRBD1. Germline lookup yields CDR1 SGHDN and CDR2 FVKESK. This CDR3 region has 16 residues. With 3 bases clipped from V and 6 bases from J, the junction kept 11 bases outside the gene matches. CDR3 in amino acids: CASSHRTGPSRDTQYF. The DNA of the CDR3 is TGTGCCAGCAGCCACCGGACAGGGCCCTCGAGGGATACGCAGTATTTT.

The chain links TRBV4-3 to TRBJ2-1; no firm D call. CDR1 and CDR2 from the germline V gene are LGHNA and YSLEER. V was shortened by 0 bases and J by 4 bases, with 10 bases between the two germline ends. The CDR3 has 15 residues. Here the CDR3 reads CASSQEALGYNEQFF. In DNA form, the CDR3 reads TGCGCCAGCAGCCAAGAGGCCCTGGGGTACAATGAGCAGTTCTTC.

The chain employs TRBV28 and TRBJ1-5; D perhaps matches TRBD1 (6 bases). The germline V gene has CDR1 MDHEN and CDR2 SYDVKM. The V gene lost 7 bases and the J gene lost 2 bases, with 15 bases spanning the gap. There are 15 residues in the CDR3. In DNA form, the CDR3 reads TGTGCCAGCACCCTACAGGGAATCGGCAATCAGCCCCAGCATTTT. It is translated as CASTLQGIGNQPQHF.

The V gene is TRBV5-6, the J gene TRBJ2-7; tentative D call: TRBD1 (5 bases). The CDR3 extends over 13 amino acids. Germline CDR1 SGHDT, CDR2 YYEEEE. Trimming removed 4 bases at V and 5 bases at J, with 13 bases between. The CDR3 DNA follows: TGTGCCAGCAGCGTGGCAGGGTTGAACGAGCAGTACTTC. It yields the protein CASSVAGLNEQYF.

This clone was recorded a few times. V gene TRBV14 combines with J gene TRBJ1-3, with a possible D match to TRBD1 (5 bases). CDR3 size: 17 residues. With 0 bases removed from V and 2 bases from J, the gap between germline ends came to 14 bases. Germline values: CDR1 SGHDN, CDR2 FVKESK. The CDR3 loop reads CASSQDPFGGPGNTIYF. CDR3 sequence (DNA): TGTGCCAGCAGCCAAGATCCGTTCGGGGGACCTGGAAACACCATATATTTT.

V is TRBV7-3 and J is TRBJ2-2, with a tentative D call TRBD1 (5 bases). V lost 1 base and J 6 bases, leaving 9 bases between the germline ends. Germline lookup yields CDR1 SGHTA and CDR2 FQGTGA. The CDR3 runs to 14 residues. The CDR3: CASSLIGVSGELFF. As DNA, the CDR3 is TGTGCCAGCAGCTTAATAGGGGTCTCCGGGGAGCTGTTTTTT.

V usage is TRBV2 and J usage is TRBJ1-5; D is uncertain. CDR3 length equals 12 residues. Germline V gene sequence: CDR1 SNHLY, CDR2 FYNNEI. Trimming pared 8 bases from V and 3 bases from J, leaving 8 bases between. The CDR3 protein is CASAYLNQPQHF. The DNA of the CDR3 is TGTGCCAGCGCTTACCTCAATCAGCCCCAGCATTTT.

The rearrangement links TRBV5-6 to TRBJ2-6, with TRBD1 identical over 7 bases. Germline CDR1 SGHDT, CDR2 YYEEEE. CDR3 length: 16 residues. Germline trimming cut 3 bases from V and 1 base from J; bases unmatched to any gene: 4. The CDR3: CASSSDRVSGANVLTF. CDR3 bases: TGTGCCAGCAGCTCTGACAGGGTATCTGGGGCCAACGTCCTGACTTTC.

The chain uses TRBV29-1 and TRBJ2-5, with D uncertain. V shed 3 bases and J shed 5 bases, with 13 bases lying between them. CDR3 length: 13 residues. Germline V CDR1 and CDR2: SQVTM, ANQGSEA. The CDR3 protein is CSVDDKWQETQYF. The CDR3, as DNA: TGCAGCGTTGATGACAAGTGGCAGGAGACCCAGTACTTC.

This chain connects TRBV14 to TRBJ2-7; D unclear. V was pared by 0 bases and J by 0 bases, with 9 bases between. The CDR3 sequence is 15 residues long. The germline gives CDR1 SGHDN, CDR2 FVKESK. CDR3 loop: CASSQETLPSYEQYF. In DNA form, the CDR3 reads TGTGCCAGCAGCCAAGAGACCCTGCCCTCCTACGAGCAGTACTTC.

J is TRBJ1-1 and V is TRBV12-5, with D possibly being TRBD1 (6 bases). V dropped 7 bases and J dropped 3 bases, with 18 bases sitting between them. The CDR3 contains 15 residues. Per germline, CDR1 LGHNT and CDR2 FRNRAP. CDR3 residues: CASALLGGRDTEAFF. DNA of the CDR3: TGTGCTAGTGCCCTTTTGGGGGGGCGCGACACTGAAGCTTTCTTT.

The chain has TRBV29-1 and TRBJ2-1; 8 nucleotides match TRBD1. The CDR3 totals 14 residues. Germline lookup yields CDR1 SQVTM and CDR2 ANQGSEA. After removal of 4 bases from V and 7 bases from J, the junction contained 9 bases not matched to a gene. The CDR3 coding sequence is TGCAGCGTTGGGTACAGGGGGAAAGTGAATGAGCAGTTCTTC. The encoded protein is CSVGYRGKVNEQFF.

The CDR3 spells CASSPSLGLTKGYTEAFF. The CDR3 bases are TGTGCCAGCTCACCAAGCCTGGGTCTTACCAAGGGGTACACTGAAGCTTTCTTT. The chain combines TRBV18 with TRBJ1-1; weak D call: TRBD1 (5 bases). CDR1 and CDR2 from the germline V gene are KGHSH and LQKENI. Trimming removed 2 bases from V and 3 bases from J, with 22 bases in between. The CDR3 has 18 residues.

The chain links TRBV5-4 to TRBJ2-7, with TRBD2 as a possible D gene (5 bases). Trimming stripped 0 bases from V and 3 bases from J, with 16 bases between. Germline V lookup: CDR1 SGHNT, CDR2 YYREEE (reference sequence). This CDR3 is built from 16 residues. The CDR3 bases are TGTGCCAGCAGCTTGGCCGGGATCCCCGAGGGCTACGAGCAGTACTTC. This codes for CASSLAGIPEGYEQYF. The variable domain in full, with the rest retrieved from reference TRBV5-4 and TRBJ2-7, is ETGVTQSPTHLIKTRGQQVTLRCSSQSGHNTVSWYQQALGQGPQFIFQYYREEENGRGNFPPRFSGLQFPNYSSELNVNALELDDSALYLCASSLAGIPEGYEQYFGPGTRLTVT.

V usage is TRBV11-3 and J usage is TRBJ2-3; no reliable D call. There are 12 residues in the CDR3. Germline V gives CDR1 SGHNT, CDR2 YENEEA. V gave up 1 base and J gave up 6 bases, with 5 bases separating them. CDR3 loop: CASSLGADTQYF. The CDR3 nucleotides are TGTGCCAGCAGCTTAGGGGCGGATACGCAGTATTTT.

This chain links TRBV5-1 with TRBJ2-2, with D unclear. Germline V gene sequence: CDR1 SGHRS, CDR2 YFSETQ. V was trimmed by 0 bases and J by 1 base, leaving 4 bases between them. The CDR3 runs to 14 residues. The CDR3 region is CASSLGQNTGELFF. In DNA form, the CDR3 reads TGCGCCAGCAGCTTGGGACAGAACACCGGGGAGCTGTTTTTT.

The rearrangement joins TRBV28 to TRBJ1-6; the match to TRBD1 covers 7 bases. Per the germline V gene, CDR1 is MDHEN and CDR2 is SYDVKM. The J segment lost 4 bases and the V segment lost 2 bases, leaving 8 bases of the junction unmatched. The CDR3 runs to 17 residues. CDR3 in DNA: TGTGCCAGCAGTTTAGGACGGGACAGCAATTATAATTCACCCCTCCACTTT. Amino acid sequence: CASSLGRDSNYNSPLHF.

The chain recombines TRBV29-1 with TRBJ1-2; D gene ambiguous. Germline assignment: CDR1 SQVTM and CDR2 ANQGSEA. Deletions cut 1 base from V and 7 bases from J, with 13 bases between. This CDR3 contains 13 residues. The CDR3 DNA reads as TGCAGCGTTGAAGGAGCGGGCCAGTCTGGCTACACCTTC. It yields the protein CSVEGAGQSGYTF.

The V and J genes are TRBV28 and TRBJ1-2; D gene unclear. The V end was cut by 6 bases, the J end by 8 bases, with 13 bases between. There are 12 residues in the CDR3. Germline values: CDR1 MDHEN, CDR2 SYDVKM. Written as DNA, the CDR3 is TGTGCCAGCAGGGAGGCTCTCTCCGGCTACACCTTC. Translating it yields CASREALSGYTF.

The chain carries TRBV5-6 and TRBJ2-5, with D possibly being TRBD2 (6 bases). V lost 3 bases to trimming and J lost 9 bases, with 21 bases between them. Looked up from germline, CDR1 is SGHDT and CDR2 is YYEEEE. CDR3 length equals 15 residues. CDR3 sequence (DNA): TGTGCCAGCAGCTGGAGGGTAGCGGACCTGCTGGCCCAGTACTTC. This translates into CASSWRVADLLAQYF.

This sequence joins TRBV29-1 and TRBJ1-1; D is uncertain. Germline V gene data show CDR1 as SQVTM and CDR2 as ANQGSEA. The CDR3 is made up of 10 amino acids. The V end was cut by 1 base, the J end by 4 bases, with 1 base between. The CDR3 region has the DNA TGCAGCGTTGAAGCCACTGAAGCTTTCTTT. Translating it yields CSVEATEAFF. Filled out from reference TRBV29-1 and TRBJ1-1, the complete variable domain reads SAVISQKPSRDICQRGTSLTIQCQVDSQVTMMFWYRQQPGQSLTLIATANQGSEATYESGFVIDKFPISRPNLTFSTLTVSNMSPEDSSIYLCSVEATEAFFGQGTRLTVV.

The V and J genes are TRBV5-4 and TRBJ1-2, with a weak D call TRBD1 (5 bases). The V gene's germline CDR1 is SGHNT and CDR2 YYREEE (reference sequence). V gave up 0 bases and J gave up 3 bases, with 9 bases separating them. The CDR3 is 14 amino acids. CDR3 DNA sequence: TGTGCCAGCAGCTTGGGACAGCCCTACTATGGCTACACCTTC. Translating gives CASSLGQPYYGYTF.

The chain has TRBV9 and TRBJ2-1; perhaps TRBD2 as D (5 bases). The CDR3 spans 16 residues. Trimming pared 1 base from V and 7 bases from J, leaving 18 bases between. CDR1 and CDR2 (germline): SGDLS, YYNGEE. The chain's CDR3 is CASSVSGTRAENEQFF. The CDR3 DNA reads as TGTGCCAGCAGCGTATCAGGAACGAGGGCAGAAAATGAGCAGTTCTTC.

This chain joins TRBV5-6 and TRBJ2-1; maybe TRBD1 (7 bases). V gave up 3 bases and J gave up 7 bases, with 20 bases separating them. This CDR3 is 16 amino acids long. Germline CDR1 and CDR2: SGHDT and YYEEEE. The CDR3 nucleotides are TGTGCCAGCAGCTCAAGAGGGGGCGTAGGGGGGAATGAGCAGTTCTTC. Residues: CASSSRGGVGGNEQFF. The complete variable domain, with remaining parts taken from reference TRBV5-6 and TRBJ2-1, reads DAGVTQSPTHLIKTRGQQVTLRCSPKSGHDTVSWYQQALGQGPQFIFQYYEEEERQRGNFPDRFSGHQFPNYSSELNVNALLLGDSALYLCASSSRGGVGGNEQFFGPGTRLTVL.

This clone was picked up a small number of times. V usage is TRBV7-9 and J usage is TRBJ2-7; 14 bases are shared with TRBD2. V shed 7 bases and J 0 bases; nucleotides not matched to a gene: 11. This CDR3 contains 18 residues. The germline V gene encodes CDR1 SEHNR and CDR2 FQNEAQ (reference sequence). CDR3 bases: TGTGCCAGCACCCCCTCTGGGACTAGCGGGGGTAGCTCCTACGAGCAGTACTTC. It translates to CASTPSGTSGGSSYEQYF.

V usage is TRBV18 and J usage is TRBJ2-7; 11 positions match TRBD1. After removal of 3 bases from V and 5 bases from J, the junction contained 9 bases not matched to a gene. The germline V gene has CDR1 KGHSH and CDR2 LQKENI. This CDR3 comprises 16 residues. CDR3 sequence: CASSPGRDRGFDEQYF. CDR3 DNA: TGTGCCAGCTCACCTGGTCGGGACAGGGGGTTCGACGAGCAGTACTTC.